The 20 T cell receptor beta chains below come from one sample, sequenced in a study of T cell responses to AZD1222 COVID-19 vaccine. Repertoires were generated with immunoSEQ multiplex PCR, while TCRdb's copy carries only in-frame clones and drops some. This sample has about 140,000 clones, with 80% to 95% found just once. The material was peripheral blood, obtained on day 0 of AZD1222 vaccination. These receptors came from an adult in good health.

V usage is TRBV5-4 and J usage is TRBJ1-1, with unresolved D. Trimming took 3 bases from V and 0 from J, leaving 9 bases between them. The germline CDR1 and CDR2 sequences are SGHNT and YYREEE (reference sequence). The CDR3 has 14 residues. In DNA form, the CDR3 reads TGTGCCAGCAGCTCCTTTGGGATGAACACTGAAGCTTTCTTT. Protein sequence: CASSSFGMNTEAFF.

This clone was observed once. The chain combines TRBV19 with TRBJ2-1; the D gene is possibly TRBD2 (5 bases). The CDR3 is 14 residues long. The germline V and J ends were trimmed by 3 bases and 6 bases, with 12 bases remaining between them. The germline CDR1 and CDR2 sequences are LNHDA and SQIVND (reference sequence). The CDR3: CASSMPGLPNEQFF. The CDR3 DNA reads as TGTGCCAGTAGTATGCCAGGACTTCCCAATGAGCAGTTCTTC.

The chain is built from TRBV6-2 or TRBV6-3 and TRBJ2-7; 7 nucleotides match TRBD2. CDR3 length: 15 amino acids. Trimming at V came to 2 bases and at J to 2 bases, leaving 6 bases not matched to a gene. Germline V CDR1 and CDR2: MNHEY, SVGEGT. Here the CDR3 reads CASSYPAGATYEQYF. CDR3 in DNA: TGTGCCAGCAGTTACCCGGCGGGAGCTACCTACGAGCAGTACTTC.

This clone showed up just once. V usage is TRBV6-5 and J usage is TRBJ1-2; D is unclear. CDR1 is MNHEY, CDR2 SVGAGI, per germline. The CDR3 is made up of 14 amino acids. V was shortened by 4 bases and J by 4 bases, with 13 bases between the two germline ends. Here the CDR3 reads CASSSRRQFYGYTF. CDR3 nucleotide sequence: TGTGCCAGCAGTTCGCGGAGGCAGTTCTATGGCTACACCTTC.

The chain recombines TRBV11-2 with TRBJ2-1, with 12 bases matching TRBD2. This CDR3 spans 17 amino acids. V was clipped by 4 bases and J by 0 bases; unmatched bases: 4. Germline CDR1 reads SGHAT; CDR2 reads FQNNGV. The CDR3 here is CASSSGGLAGSYNEQFF. As DNA, the CDR3 is TGTGCCAGCAGCTCAGGGGGACTAGCGGGCTCCTACAATGAGCAGTTCTTC.

J is TRBJ2-7 and V is TRBV5-1; D uncertain. CDR1 SGHRS and CDR2 YFSETQ come from the germline V gene. The CDR3 spans 14 residues. The ends were cut back, 0 bases at V and 2 bases at J, with 9 bases in the middle. The CDR3 loop is CASSLEGTPYEQYF. CDR3 in DNA: TGCGCCAGCAGCTTGGAGGGCACTCCCTACGAGCAGTACTTC.

The CDR3 sequence is CASRPRTGGQPHNEQFF. The CDR3 DNA sequence: TGTGCCAGCAGACCACGGACAGGGGGGCAACCCCACAATGAGCAGTTCTTC. V usage is TRBV4-2 and J usage is TRBJ2-1; 10 bases are shared with TRBD1. The CDR3 spans 17 residues. With 6 bases clipped from V and 5 bases from J, the junction kept 13 bases outside the gene matches. From germline, CDR1 is LGHNA and CDR2 YNFKEQ.

The rearrangement uses TRBV11-1 and TRBJ2-3; TRBD2 matches 10 bases. The length of the CDR3 is 16 residues. Per the germline V gene, CDR1 is SGHAT and CDR2 is FQDESV (reference sequence). The V segment lost 3 bases and the J segment 2 bases; nucleotides outside the gene matches: 5. The CDR3 DNA follows: TGTGCCAGCAGCTTTCCACTAGCGGGGCACACAGATACGCAGTATTTT. Its translation: CASSFPLAGHTDTQYF.

This clone was detected only once. The V call is TRBV6-1, the J call TRBJ2-7, with D possibly TRBD2 on 6 matching bases. Per the germline V gene, CDR1 is MNHNS and CDR2 is SASEGT. The length of the CDR3 is 15 residues. V lost 2 bases and J 0 bases, leaving 11 bases between the germline ends. CDR3 in amino acids: CASSETRGSSYEQYF. The CDR3 coding sequence is TGTGCCAGCAGTGAAACACGGGGGAGCTCCTACGAGCAGTACTTC.

J is TRBJ2-1 and V is TRBV27; no clear D gene. V gave up 2 bases and J gave up 3 bases, with 2 bases separating them. The CDR3 has 12 residues. Germline values: CDR1 MNHEY, CDR2 SMNVEV (reference sequence). CDR3 sequence (DNA): TGTGCCAGCAGTTTAAACTACAATGAGCAGTTCTTC. Protein product: CASSLNYNEQFF.

This rearrangement joins TRBV9 to TRBJ2-1; tentatively, D is TRBD1 (6 bases). The V and J ends lost 0 bases and 0 bases respectively, with 7 bases between them. Germline CDR1 is SGDLS and CDR2 is YYNGEE. The CDR3 contains 15 residues. Here the CDR3 reads CASSVEGGSYNEQFF. As DNA, the CDR3 is TGTGCCAGCAGCGTAGAAGGGGGCTCCTACAATGAGCAGTTCTTC. The whole variable domain, remainder taken from reference TRBV9 and TRBJ2-1, is DSGVTQTPKHLITATGQRVTLRCSPRSGDLSVYWYQQSLDQGLQFLIQYYNGEERAKGNILERFSAQQFPDLHSELNLSSLELGDSALYFCASSVEGGSYNEQFFGPGTRLTVL.

The CDR3 protein is CASSVVGQGGNGYTF. The CDR3 bases are TGCGCCAGCAGTGTAGTGGGACAGGGTGGGAATGGCTACACCTTC. V usage is TRBV10-2 and J usage is TRBJ1-2; TRBD1 aligns across 9 bases. The CDR3 is 15 amino acids. The V and J ends lost 4 bases and 6 bases, in that order; junction bases with no gene match: 9. CDR1 WSHSY and CDR2 SAAADI come from the germline V gene.

The chain combines TRBV14 with TRBJ1-2, with 7 bases lining up with TRBD1. There are 14 residues in the CDR3. After removal of 6 bases from V and 4 bases from J, the junction contained 8 bases not matched to a gene. From germline, CDR1 is SGHDN and CDR2 FVKESK. The CDR3 loop is CASSRNRDSYGYTF. The CDR3 bases are TGTGCCAGCAGTCGGAACCGGGACAGCTATGGCTACACCTTC.

The chain employs TRBV12-5 and TRBJ2-5; 10 bases match TRBD2. V dropped 7 bases and J dropped 3; count of bases not matched to a gene: 5. This CDR3 has 14 amino acids. The germline V gene encodes CDR1 LGHNT and CDR2 FRNRAP. This chain's CDR3 is CASAATSGKETQYF. CDR3 bases: TGTGCTAGTGCCGCCACTAGCGGGAAAGAGACCCAGTACTTC.

This rearrangement joins TRBV10-3 to TRBJ1-5; 7 bases map to TRBD1. Unmatched junction bases numbered 6, after V lost 4 bases and J lost 0 bases. Germline V gene data show CDR1 as ENHRY and CDR2 as SYGVKD. CDR3 size: 16 residues. The chain's CDR3 is CAISGGQGDSNQPQHF. Written as DNA, the CDR3 is TGTGCCATCAGTGGGGGGCAGGGGGATAGCAATCAGCCCCAGCATTTT.

CDR3 sequence: CASRLSGGWETQYF. The CDR3 DNA reads as TGTGCCAGCCGACTGTCGGGAGGTTGGGAGACCCAGTACTTC. The genes are TRBV25-1 and TRBJ2-5; 7 positions agree with TRBD2. The V gene's germline CDR1 is MGHDK and CDR2 SYGVNS. The CDR3 is 14 residues long. V lost 8 bases and J lost 5; bases outside the gene matches: 11.

In regard to this clone: In the same sample, other DNA sequences code for this CDR3. The chain uses TRBV5-1 and TRBJ2-7; TRBD1 matches at 10 bases. This CDR3 has 14 amino acids. CDR1 is SGHRS and CDR2 is YFSETQ in the germline V gene. Trimming took 5 bases from V and 3 from J; bases not matched to a gene: 5. Written as DNA, the CDR3 is TGCGCCAGCAGTTCGGGACAGGGGTTCTACGAGCAGTACTTC. Translation: CASSSGQGFYEQYF.

A single count supports this clone. The V gene is TRBV3-1 (or the pseudogene TRBV3-2), the J gene TRBJ1-1, with D unresolved. The CDR3 has 13 amino acids. Germline V gene lookup returns CDR1 LGHDT and CDR2 YNNKEL (reference sequence). V lost 1 base and J 10 bases, leaving 13 bases between the germline ends. In nucleotides, the CDR3 is TGTGCCAGCAGCCAAGCCGTACAAGGTAGAGCTTTCTTT. Translation gives CASSQAVQGRAFF.

The V and J genes are TRBV4-1 and TRBJ2-7; 12 bases are shared with TRBD2. The CDR3 loop spans 15 amino acids. CDR1 is MGHRA and CDR2 is YSYEKL in the germline V gene. Trimming removed 5 bases from V and 2 bases from J; junction bases left unmatched: 4. The CDR3 region has the DNA TGCGCCAGCAGCAGTGGGACTAGCGGGCCCTACGAGCAGTACTTC. Residues: CASSSGTSGPYEQYF.

The chain employs TRBV19 and TRBJ1-4, with 10 bases that match TRBD1. This CDR3 is built from 16 residues. Trimming removed 6 bases from V and 5 bases from J; junction bases left unmatched: 9. Germline CDR1 LNHDA, CDR2 SQIVND (reference sequence). The CDR3 coding sequence is TGTGCCAGTAGGTCGGGATGGGGACAGGGGAATGAAAAACTGTTTTTT. This encodes CASRSGWGQGNEKLFF. The full variable domain, rest sourced from reference TRBV19 and TRBJ1-4, is DGGITQSPKYLFRKEGQNVTLSCEQNLNHDAMYWYRQDPGQGLRLIYYSQIVNDFQKGDIAEGYSVSREKKESFPLTVTSAQKNPTAFYLCASRSGWGQGNEKLFFGSGTQLSVL.